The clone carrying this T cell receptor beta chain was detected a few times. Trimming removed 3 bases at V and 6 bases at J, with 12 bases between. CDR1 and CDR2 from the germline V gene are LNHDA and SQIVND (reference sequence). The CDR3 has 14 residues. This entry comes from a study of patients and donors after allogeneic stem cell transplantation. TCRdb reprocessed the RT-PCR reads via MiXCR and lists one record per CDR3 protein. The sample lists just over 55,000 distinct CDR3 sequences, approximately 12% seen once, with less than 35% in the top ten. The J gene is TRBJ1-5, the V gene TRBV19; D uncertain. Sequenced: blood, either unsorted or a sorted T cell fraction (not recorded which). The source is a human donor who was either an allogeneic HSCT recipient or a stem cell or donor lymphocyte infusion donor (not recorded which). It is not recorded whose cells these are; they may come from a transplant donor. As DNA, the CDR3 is TGTGCCAGTAGTATCCCGACCTTTGGTCAGCCCCAGCATTTT. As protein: CASSIPTFGQPQHF.